These T cell receptor beta chains were read from a single sample in a study of shared clonotypes between healthy human individuals. The protocol was immunoSEQ multiplex PCR, while the TCRdb copy is restricted to in-frame clones and leaves out a portion. The table lists fewer than 700,000 clones, around 78% of them singletons, with 12% in the top ten. Sequencing was done on a sample of PBMCs. The receptors originated from a middle-aged woman in good health. Some clones in this sample may be carry-over from other donors' samples. Both conserved end residues are part of each CDR3. D genes are given only for firm matches.

V gene	J gene	D gene	CDR3 DNA	CDR3 protein
TRBV30	TRBJ2-7	NA	TGTGCCTGGAGGCTCTTAGGGGGTACCTACGAGCAGTACTTC	CAWRLLGGTYEQYF
TRBV27	TRBJ1-5	NA	TGTGCCAGCAGCAGACCAGGGGACAATCAGCCCCAGCATTTT	CASSRPGDNQPQHF
TRBV9	TRBJ2-3	TRBD2	TGTGCCAGCAGCGTAGCAACTAGCGGGAGTTCCACAGATACGCAGTATTTT	CASSVATSGSSTDTQYF
TRBV28	TRBJ1-4	NA	TGTGCCAGCAGACCCACAGGGAACGAAAAACTGTTTTTT	CASRPTGNEKLFF
TRBV7-2	TRBJ2-1	TRBD2	TGTGCCAGCAGCTTTATTCCCGAGCTAGCGGGAGAATTCTACAATGAGCAGTTCTTC	CASSFIPELAGEFYNEQFF
TRBV4-1	TRBJ1-2	NA	TGCGCCAGCAGCCAAGATTCCTATGGCTACACCTTC	CASSQDSYGYTF
TRBV15	TRBJ2-1	NA	TGTGCCACCAGCAGAGGAGACAGGCATAAGCAGTTCTTC	CATSRGDRHKQFF
TRBV27	TRBJ1-5	NA	TGTGCCAGCTCACGGAACAATCAGCCCCAGCATTTT	CASSRNNQPQHF
TRBV27	TRBJ2-3	NA	TGTGCCAGCAGGGGGGTAACCCCTAGCACAGATACGCAGTATTTT	CASRGVTPSTDTQYF
TRBV5-6	TRBJ1-1	TRBD1	TGTGCCAGCAGCGCCGACAGGGGAAGGAACACTGAAGCTTTCTTT	CASSADRGRNTEAFF
TRBV2	TRBJ1-1	NA	TGTGCCAGCAGTGGGGACGGAGGGGTCACTGAAGCTTTCTTT	CASSGDGGVTEAFF
TRBV30	TRBJ1-4	NA	TGTGCCTGGAGTTCGAGGGCGGTACGTTCCGGAAAACTGTTTTTT	CAWSSRAVRSGKLFF
TRBV30	TRBJ1-5	NA	TGTGCCTGGAGTGTGTCAGGGAGCGAGCAGCCCCAGCATTTT	CAWSVSGSEQPQHF
TRBV9	TRBJ2-1	NA	TGTGCCAGCAGCGTAGTTGGAGTGGACAATGAGCAGTTCTTC	CASSVVGVDNEQFF
TRBV9	TRBJ2-7	TRBD2	TGTGCCAGCAGCGTAGCGGCGGGAGGGTGGAACGAGCAGTACTTC	CASSVAAGGWNEQYF
TRBV7-2	TRBJ2-1	TRBD2	TGTGCCAGCAGCCCGGGACTAGCGGAGCTCAGTGAGCAGTTCTTC	CASSPGLAELSEQFF